Each of the 30 T cell receptor beta chains below was sequenced from the same sample in a study of CD8+CD57+ T cells in acquired aplastic anemia. CDR3 and TCR beta VDJ profiling relied on a genomic DNA template. TCRdb itself ran the reads through MiXCR, one entry per CDR3 protein. The sample records some 290,000 distinct CDR3 sequences, roughly three fifths being singletons. Sequenced material: sorted CD4+, CD8+, or CD8+CD57+ T cells (not recorded which) from PBMCs. The receptor set was obtained from a human donor with severe aplastic anemia or a healthy control (not recorded which).

This chain joins TRBV9 and TRBJ2-1, with TRBD1 identical over 8 bases. V was clipped by 0 bases and J by 2 bases; unmatched bases: 4. Germline V gene sequence: CDR1 SGDLS, CDR2 YYNGEE. The CDR3 loop spans 16 amino acids. CDR3 in DNA: TGTGCCAGCAGCGTAGCCGGGACAGGAGCCTACAATGAGCAGTTCTTC. It yields the protein CASSVAGTGAYNEQFF.

This clonotype was observed a few times. The chain combines TRBV20-1 with TRBJ2-1; no reliable D call. Between the trimmed V and J ends, which lost 1 base and 8 bases, there was a span of 18 bases. This CDR3 spans 15 amino acids. CDR1 DFQATT and CDR2 SNEGSKA come from the germline V gene (reference sequence). The chain's CDR3 is CSARVPKHVADEQFF. Written as DNA, the CDR3 is TGCAGTGCTAGAGTTCCCAAGCATGTCGCGGATGAGCAGTTCTTC.

The CDR3: CASREARSSYEQYF. CDR3 nucleotide sequence: TGTGCCAGCAGAGAGGCCAGATCCTCCTACGAGCAGTACTTC. The chain has TRBV15 and TRBJ2-7; D call uncertain. The CDR3 is 14 amino acids. Trimming removed 10 bases from V and 0 bases from J, with 16 bases in between. CDR1 and CDR2 from the germline V gene are LNHNV and YYDKDF (reference sequence).

This clonotype was seen repeatedly, ten times or more. The chain has TRBV20-1 and TRBJ1-6; 7 bases are shared with TRBD1. Germline lookup yields CDR1 DFQATT and CDR2 SNEGSKA (reference sequence). Trimming removed 5 bases from V and 9 bases from J; junction bases left unmatched: 13. The CDR3 runs 15 residues. Here the CDR3 reads CSAPGLGQISSPLHF. CDR3 nucleotide sequence: TGCAGTGCTCCAGGCCTGGGACAGATTAGTTCACCCCTCCACTTT.

The gene calls are TRBV2 and TRBJ1-4; D possibly corresponds to TRBD1 (5 bases). Germline CDR1 is SNHLY and CDR2 is FYNNEI. The CDR3 contains 13 residues. The germline V and J ends were trimmed by 4 bases and 8 bases, with 11 bases remaining between them. In DNA, the CDR3 is TGTGCCAGCAGTGCCCAGAGGGGCGAAAAACTGTTTTTT. Protein: CASSAQRGEKLFF.

This clonotype was seen only once. V gene TRBV10-2 combines with J gene TRBJ2-7, with 7 bases lining up with TRBD2. The junction had 16 bases not matched to a gene; V was cut back by 4 bases and J by 7 bases. The CDR3 contains 16 residues. The V gene's germline CDR1 is WSHSY and CDR2 SAAADI. CDR3 sequence reads: CASSAFGGSGRREQYF. CDR3 DNA sequence: TGCGCCAGCAGTGCGTTCGGCGGGAGTGGACGACGGGAGCAGTACTTC.

The rearrangement uses TRBV19 and TRBJ2-7; perhaps D is TRBD1 or TRBD2 (5 bases each). V shed 11 bases and J shed 2 bases, with 13 bases lying between them. This CDR3 has 12 residues. Germline CDR1 and CDR2: LNHDA and SQIVND (reference sequence). The DNA of the CDR3 is TGTGCCTGGGACGGGTCCCCCTACGAGCAGTACTTC. Its protein is CAWDGSPYEQYF. The full variable domain, completed using reference TRBV19 and TRBJ2-7, is DGGITQSPKYLFRKEGQNVTLSCEQNLNHDAMYWYRQDPGQGLRLIYYSQIVNDFQKGDIAEGYSVSREKKESFPLTVTSAQKNPTAFYLCAWDGSPYEQYFGPGTRLTVT.

This clonotype was picked up many times. The V and J genes are TRBV6-5 and TRBJ2-3; D uncertain. V was clipped by 1 base and J by 6 bases, with 11 bases between them. Germline-derived CDR1 and CDR2 are MNHEY and SVGAGI. The CDR3 covers 14 residues. The CDR3 sequence: CASSYLDRRDTQYF. The DNA of the CDR3 is TGTGCCAGCAGTTACTTAGATCGGCGGGATACGCAGTATTTT.

The chain employs TRBV7-3 and TRBJ2-1; 7 bases are a match to TRBD2. The V gene end was trimmed by 7 bases and the J gene end by 8 bases; junction bases not matched to a gene: 8. The CDR3 spans 13 residues. In germline, CDR1 is SGHTA, CDR2 FQGTGA. CDR3 region: CASTTTSPDEQFF. DNA for the CDR3: TGTGCCAGCACTACGACTAGCCCCGATGAGCAGTTCTTC.

The chain joins TRBV15 to TRBJ2-1; 11 bases are a match to TRBD2. The CDR3 is made up of 17 amino acids. After removal of 1 base from V and 7 bases from J, the junction contained 9 bases not matched to a gene. Per germline, CDR1 LNHNV and CDR2 YYDKDF (reference sequence). CDR3 bases: TGTGCCACCAGCAGAGGCCAAACTAGCGGGAGCGCTAATGAGCAGTTCTTC. Its protein product is CATSRGQTSGSANEQFF.

This clonotype was seen only once. The genes are TRBV5-4 and TRBJ2-3, with 10 bases aligning to TRBD2. V was pared by 3 bases and J by 1 base, with 5 bases of the junction left unmatched. CDR3 length: 16 residues. Germline CDR1 SGHNT, CDR2 YYREEE (reference sequence). This chain's CDR3 is CASSWGGTSGTDTQYF. The CDR3 coding sequence is TGTGCCAGCAGCTGGGGCGGGACTAGCGGCACAGATACGCAGTATTTT.

The chain joins TRBV7-6 to TRBJ2-1, with TRBD2 matching over 9 bases. Trimming took 5 bases from V and 4 from J; bases not matched to a gene: 9. From germline, CDR1 is SGHVS and CDR2 FNYEAQ. The CDR3 sequence is 16 residues long. CDR3 residues: CASSLWRGGEYNEQFF. Here the CDR3 DNA reads TGTGCCAGCAGCCTCTGGCGCGGGGGGGAATACAATGAGCAGTTCTTC.

The chain links TRBV7-4 to TRBJ1-1, with unresolved D. With 0 bases removed from V and 5 bases from J, the gap between germline ends came to 13 bases. Germline V lookup: CDR1 SGHVT, CDR2 SQSDAQ. The CDR3 spans 15 residues. CDR3 region: CASSLADLRRTEAFF. The CDR3 DNA reads TGTGCCAGCAGCTTAGCGGACCTCAGAAGGACTGAAGCTTTCTTT.

This chain links TRBV10-2 with TRBJ2-5; TRBD1 might be the D (6 bases). The V end was cut by 2 bases, the J end by 3 bases, with 13 bases between. Germline V lookup: CDR1 WSHSY, CDR2 SAAADI. This CDR3 region has 15 residues. The DNA for the CDR3 is TGCGCCAGCAGTGAGGTCGGTACAGGGAAAGAGACCCAGTACTTC. Translating it yields CASSEVGTGKETQYF.

The genes are TRBV6-4 and TRBJ1-1, with D unresolved. The CDR3 has 13 residues. Trimming took off 5 bases at V and 1 base at J, with 8 bases between the two ends. CDR1 is MRHNA, CDR2 SNTAGT, per germline. CDR3 loop: CASSPSENTEAFF. For the CDR3, the DNA is TGTGCCAGCAGTCCCTCGGAGAACACTGAAGCTTTCTTT.

The chain employs TRBV5-1 and TRBJ2-5; TRBD2 matches 13 bases. With V trimmed by 4 bases and J by 2 bases, 5 bases remained unmatched. Germline CDR1 SGHRS, CDR2 YFSETQ. This CDR3 comprises 16 residues. This CDR3 reads CASSTKLAGGQETQYF. In DNA form, the CDR3 reads TGCGCCAGCAGCACTAAACTAGCGGGAGGGCAAGAGACCCAGTACTTC.

The table lists this clonotype with a count of one. The chain recombines TRBV7-2 with TRBJ2-7, with D possibly being TRBD1 (5 bases). Germline-derived CDR1 and CDR2 are SGHTA and FQGNSA. V was trimmed by 1 base and J by 6 bases, leaving 16 bases between them. The CDR3 extends over 15 amino acids. The CDR3 protein is CASSLGPQESREQYF. The CDR3 DNA reads as TGTGCCAGCAGCTTAGGTCCACAGGAATCCCGCGAGCAGTACTTC.

The chain carries TRBV11-3 and TRBJ1-1, with unresolved D. Trimming shortened V by 5 bases and J by 10 bases, and 14 bases separated the two germline ends. CDR1 and CDR2 from the germline V gene are SGHNT and YENEEA. The length of the CDR3 is 12 residues. CDR3 sequence reads: CASSPHEGVAFF. The CDR3 DNA reads as TGTGCCAGCAGCCCCCACGAGGGAGTAGCTTTCTTT.

This chain connects TRBV2 to TRBJ2-3; no reliable D call. V was pared by 5 bases and J by 8 bases, with 11 bases between. This CDR3 spans 12 amino acids. Germline CDR1 reads SNHLY; CDR2 reads FYNNEI. The CDR3 loop reads CASSPELGTQYF. The CDR3 coding sequence is TGTGCCAGCAGTCCCGAGCTGGGTACGCAGTATTTT.

The chain has TRBV20-1 and TRBJ1-1, with D uncertain. The germline V and J ends were trimmed by 4 bases and 0 bases, with 9 bases remaining between them. The CDR3 is made up of 13 amino acids. The germline CDR1 and CDR2 sequences are DFQATT and SNEGSKA (reference sequence). This chain's CDR3 is CSAITEMNTEAFF. The CDR3 DNA reads as TGCAGTGCTATAACAGAGATGAACACTGAAGCTTTCTTT.

This chain uses TRBV2 with TRBJ1-4; 8 bases map to TRBD1. The CDR3 is 14 amino acids. The trim removed 10 bases at V and 5 bases at J, leaving 9 bases unmatched. Germline assignment: CDR1 SNHLY and CDR2 FYNNEI. CDR3 protein: CATGTGPYNEKLFF. The CDR3, as DNA: TGTGCCACCGGGACAGGACCATACAATGAAAAACTGTTTTTT.

This clonotype was counted many times. The chain joins TRBV24-1 to TRBJ2-5; D remains ambiguous. Germline V gene sequence: CDR1 KGHDR, CDR2 SFDVKD. The CDR3 loop spans 15 amino acids. Trimming left V 0 bases short and J 1 base short, with 8 bases between. The CDR3 here is CATSDLDGSQETQYF. As DNA, the CDR3 is TGTGCCACCAGTGATTTGGATGGGTCCCAAGAGACCCAGTACTTC.

This clonotype was observed a single time. The chain combines TRBV2 with TRBJ2-2; TRBD1 aligns across 10 bases. The CDR3 is made up of 13 amino acids. V was pared by 7 bases and J by 5 bases, with 1 base of the junction left unmatched. Germline values: CDR1 SNHLY, CDR2 FYNNEI. The CDR3 nucleotides read TGTGCCAGCACGGGACAGGGGACCGGGGAGCTGTTTTTT. Its protein is CASTGQGTGELFF.

In this sample, this clonotype turned up many times. The rearrangement links TRBV3-1 to TRBJ2-3; D could derive from TRBD1 or TRBD2 (5 bases each). The germline V and J ends were trimmed by 4 bases and 6 bases, with 5 bases remaining between them. Germline V gene lookup returns CDR1 LGHDT and CDR2 YNNKEL (reference sequence). This CDR3 contains 11 residues. The CDR3 DNA is TGTGCCAGCAGCCGGGGGGATACGCAGTATTTT. Translation gives CASSRGDTQYF.

This sequence joins TRBV12-3 or TRBV12-4 and TRBJ2-6; 8 positions match TRBD1. J was trimmed by 3 bases and V by 6 bases; bases with no gene match: 13. The CDR3 extends over 18 amino acids. CDR3 nucleotide sequence: TGTGCCAGCAGACACTCCGGGACAGGTGGCTATGGGGCCAACGTCCTGACTTTC. Amino acid sequence: CASRHSGTGGYGANVLTF.

This chain connects TRBV15 to TRBJ2-7, with TRBD1 matching over 10 bases. Germline CDR1 reads LNHNV; CDR2 reads YYDKDF (reference sequence). The CDR3 sequence is 15 residues long. V lost 5 bases, J lost 6 bases, and 10 bases stayed unmatched. CDR3 sequence (DNA): TGTGCCACCAGCGGTCCCCGGGACAGGGGATTCGAGCAGTACTTC. This translates into CATSGPRDRGFEQYF.

The chain carries TRBV7-8 and TRBJ1-1, with TRBD1 matching over 8 bases. The ends lost 1 base at V and 1 base at J; junction bases unmatched: 5. Germline lookup yields CDR1 SGHVS and CDR2 FQNEAQ. The CDR3 consists of 16 residues. The CDR3 loop is CASSLGGGQANTEAFF. The CDR3 DNA is TGTGCCAGCAGCTTAGGAGGGGGACAGGCGAACACTGAAGCTTTCTTT. Variable domain in full (rest from reference TRBV7-8 and TRBJ1-1): GAGVSQSPRYKVAKRGQDVALRCDPISGHVSLFWYQQALGQGPEFLTYFQNEAQLDKSGLPSDRFFAERPEGSVSTLKIQRTQQEDSAVYLCASSLGGGQANTEAFFGQGTRLTVV.

This clonotype was recorded many times. This chain links TRBV7-9 with TRBJ2-2; maybe TRBD2 (5 bases). Between the trimmed V and J ends, which lost 3 bases and 0 bases, there was a span of 14 bases. The CDR3 has 17 residues. Germline CDR1 and CDR2: SEHNR and FQNEAQ (reference sequence). CDR3 sequence: CASSFATGKPNTGELFF. As DNA, the CDR3 is TGTGCCAGCAGCTTCGCTACGGGGAAGCCGAACACCGGGGAGCTGTTTTTT.

This clonotype was counted many times. The J gene is TRBJ2-2, the V gene TRBV6-5, with TRBD1 identical over 8 bases. CDR3 length equals 15 residues. Germline assignment: CDR1 MNHEY and CDR2 SVGAGI. The junction had 3 bases not matched to a gene; V was cut back by 6 bases and J by 0 bases. For the CDR3, the DNA is TGTGCCAGCAGGAGACAGGGGTCGAACACCGGGGAGCTGTTTTTT. It translates to CASRRQGSNTGELFF.

Regarding this clonotype: At one of its ends the junction is not consistent with the germline gene, which may arise from a read error. The rearrangement joins TRBV10-3 to TRBJ2-7; TRBD1 aligns across 11 bases. Germline CDR1 is ENHRY and CDR2 is SYGVKD. The CDR3 is 12 residues long. The CDR3: CAIRTGGSEQYF. As DNA, the CDR3 is TGTGCTATCAGGACAGGGGGCTCCGAGCAGTACTTC.